Shown below are 27 T cell receptor beta chains from a single sample sequenced in a study of cytomegalovirus exposure and HLA in healthy donors. PCR employed 60 Vbeta and 13 Jbeta primers. Repertoires were generated with immunoSEQ multiplex PCR, while TCRdb's copy carries only in-frame clones and drops some. The profile shows about 230,000 clones, 85% of them singletons. Sequencing used PBMCs. These receptors all come from a girl aged 2 to 10 in good health and CMV-seronegative.

The chain has TRBV10-2 and TRBJ2-3; D remains unclear. Trimming pared 0 bases from V and 4 bases from J, leaving 5 bases between. The CDR3 totals 13 residues. Germline V CDR1 and CDR2: WSHSY, SAAADI. The chain's CDR3 is CASSESRPDTQYF. In DNA, the CDR3 is TGCGCCAGCAGTGAGTCCAGGCCAGATACGCAGTATTTT.

This clone appeared a single time. J is TRBJ2-2 and V is TRBV6-1, with D possibly matching TRBD1 (6 bases). This CDR3 is built from 16 residues. V was pared by 2 bases and J by 5 bases, with 15 bases between. Germline CDR1 is MNHNS and CDR2 is SASEGT. The CDR3 loop is CASSETGFTMTGELFF. CDR3 in DNA: TGTGCCAGCAGTGAAACAGGGTTTACGATGACCGGGGAGCTGTTTTTT.

V is TRBV19 and J is TRBJ1-4; unclear D gene. This CDR3 has 15 residues. Trimming took 5 bases from V and 1 from J, leaving 11 bases between them. CDR1 LNHDA and CDR2 SQIVND come from the germline V gene (reference sequence). The CDR3 DNA is TGTGCCAGTAGTGGCCATGTGGTAACTAATGAAAAACTGTTTTTT. The encoded protein is CASSGHVVTNEKLFF.

A single count supports this clone. This chain links TRBV2 with TRBJ2-5; possible D gene TRBD2, 7 bases. The length of the CDR3 is 14 residues. Germline CDR1 reads SNHLY; CDR2 reads FYNNEI. The V gene lost 3 bases and the J gene lost 4 bases, with 12 bases spanning the gap. The CDR3 bases are TGTGCCAGCAGTGAGCGGGGGCGGGGAGAGACCCAGTACTTC. Translating gives CASSERGRGETQYF.

CDR3 protein: CASSEAWVTGSGQPQHF. The CDR3 DNA reads TGTGCCAGCAGTGAAGCATGGGTGACAGGGTCTGGCCAGCCCCAGCATTTT. The chain combines TRBV6-1 with TRBJ1-5; 7 nucleotides line up with TRBD1. This CDR3 contains 17 residues. The germline V gene encodes CDR1 MNHNS and CDR2 SASEGT. J lost 7 bases, V lost 0 bases, and 12 bases had no gene match.

The chain combines TRBV6-5 with TRBJ2-1; D perhaps matches TRBD2 (6 bases). Germline-derived CDR1 and CDR2 are MNHEY and SVGAGI. The V and J ends lost 4 bases and 4 bases respectively, with 11 bases between them. The CDR3 loop spans 14 amino acids. CDR3 sequence (DNA): TGTGCCAGCAGTTTTTCCGGGAGATACAATGAGCAGTTCTTC. Translated: CASSFSGRYNEQFF.

The chain joins TRBV27 to TRBJ2-3; a possible D gene is TRBD1 (5 bases). CDR1 and CDR2 from the germline V gene are MNHEY and SMNVEV (reference sequence). V was shortened by 6 bases and J by 1 base, with 14 bases between the two germline ends. CDR3 length: 15 amino acids. This chain's CDR3 is CASRIQATGTDTQYF. The CDR3 nucleotides read TGTGCCAGCAGAATTCAGGCGACAGGCACAGATACGCAGTATTTT.

The gene calls are TRBV19 and TRBJ2-7; 9 nucleotides agree with TRBD1. The junction had 1 base not matched to a gene; V was cut back by 3 bases and J by 7 bases. Germline V CDR1 and CDR2: LNHDA, SQIVND (reference sequence). This CDR3 has 12 residues. CDR3 nucleotides: TGTGCCAGTAGTATCGGACAGGGGGAGCAGTACTTC. Translated: CASSIGQGEQYF.

The chain recombines TRBV5-1 with TRBJ2-2; no reliable D call. The CDR3 is 17 residues long. Trimming removed 4 bases at V and 5 bases at J, with 21 bases between. Germline V gives CDR1 SGHRS, CDR2 YFSETQ. The CDR3 loop reads CASSPTPDWRGTGELFF. Here the CDR3 DNA reads TGCGCCAGCAGCCCTACGCCGGATTGGAGAGGAACCGGGGAGCTGTTTTTT.

This rearrangement joins TRBV15 to TRBJ1-2; 8 bases agree with TRBD1. The CDR3 extends over 14 amino acids. The J segment lost 3 bases and the V segment lost 6 bases, leaving 6 bases of the junction unmatched. Germline CDR1 and CDR2: LNHNV and YYDKDF (reference sequence). The CDR3, as DNA: TGTGCCACCAGGGCAGGGGGCGGTCACTATGGCTACACCTTC. Translated: CATRAGGGHYGYTF.

V gene TRBV6-4 combines with J gene TRBJ2-3; TRBD2 aligns across 12 bases. The germline gives CDR1 MRHNA, CDR2 SNTAGT. There are 15 residues in the CDR3. V was pared by 5 bases and J by 4 bases, with 4 bases of the junction left unmatched. The CDR3 sequence is CASSPLAGGPDTQYF. In DNA form, the CDR3 reads TGTGCCAGCAGTCCCCTAGCGGGAGGGCCAGATACGCAGTATTTT.

The chain links TRBV28 to TRBJ2-4; 14 positions agree with TRBD2. Trimming at V came to 6 bases and at J to 3 bases, leaving 10 bases not matched to a gene. Germline V gene sequence: CDR1 MDHEN, CDR2 SYDVKM. This CDR3 has 18 residues. CDR3 bases: TGTGCCAGCAGGACTAGCGGGGGGGCAAGTCGAGGCAAAAACATTCAGTACTTC. Amino acids: CASRTSGGASRGKNIQYF.

The rearrangement joins TRBV6-4 to TRBJ2-1; 9 positions agree with TRBD2. CDR1 MRHNA and CDR2 SNTAGT come from the germline V gene. The CDR3 runs to 18 residues. The V segment lost 5 bases and the J segment 0 bases; nucleotides outside the gene matches: 11. The CDR3 region is CASSKGSGGLSSYNEQFF. In nucleotides, the CDR3 is TGTGCCAGCAGTAAAGGTAGCGGGGGCCTAAGCTCCTACAATGAGCAGTTCTTC.

The chain carries TRBV9 and TRBJ1-1; 7 nucleotides match TRBD1. J was trimmed by 4 bases and V by 4 bases; bases with no gene match: 10. Germline V lookup: CDR1 SGDLS, CDR2 YYNGEE. The CDR3 totals 15 residues. This CDR3 is CASSPDPGGGTEAFF. The CDR3 nucleotides are TGTGCCAGCAGCCCGGATCCAGGGGGTGGCACTGAAGCTTTCTTT.

The chain links TRBV5-1 to TRBJ2-3; D possibly corresponds to TRBD2 (6 bases). Germline CDR1 is SGHRS and CDR2 is YFSETQ. Trimming left V 0 bases short and J 0 bases short, with 8 bases between. The CDR3 has 15 residues. The CDR3 DNA sequence: TGCGCCAGCAGCTTGGGACTAGGGAGCACAGATACGCAGTATTTT. The encoded protein is CASSLGLGSTDTQYF.

CDR3 DNA: TGTGCCAGCAGCTTAGGGACAGGTCCCCGAAGGGCCCTCCACTTT. It translates to CASSLGTGPRRALHF. The chain uses TRBV11-2 and TRBJ1-6; TRBD1 agrees at 7 bases. The CDR3 totals 15 residues. Germline trimming cut 1 base from V and 14 bases from J; bases unmatched to any gene: 11. Germline CDR1 is SGHAT and CDR2 is FQNNGV.

For the CDR3, the DNA is TGCGCCAGCAGTCAATTCAGGGGTTTCCAGCCCCAGCATTTT. Residues: CASSQFRGFQPQHF. This chain links TRBV23-1 with TRBJ1-5, with a weak D call TRBD1 (6 bases). TRBV23-1 is filed as an ORF, its function uncertain. Trimming shortened V by 1 base and J by 7 bases, and 11 bases separated the two germline ends. This CDR3 is 14 amino acids long.

The chain joins TRBV7-8 to TRBJ2-4; tentative D call: TRBD1 (8 bases). V lost 5 bases to trimming and J lost 7 bases, with 18 bases between them. Germline lookup yields CDR1 SGHVS and CDR2 FQNEAQ. The CDR3 length is 15 residues. CDR3 coding DNA: TGTGCCAGCAGCCTCTACAGGGGGGGTCCGAACATTCAGTACTTC. This encodes CASSLYRGGPNIQYF. Full variable domain (remainder filled in from reference TRBV7-8 and TRBJ2-4): GAGVSQSPRYKVAKRGQDVALRCDPISGHVSLFWYQQALGQGPEFLTYFQNEAQLDKSGLPSDRFFAERPEGSVSTLKIQRTQQEDSAVYLCASSLYRGGPNIQYFGAGTRLSVL.

The chain employs TRBV11-2 and TRBJ2-5, with no clear D. Trimming shortened V by 5 bases and J by 8 bases, and 15 bases separated the two germline ends. The germline gives CDR1 SGHAT, CDR2 FQNNGV. There are 13 residues in the CDR3. CDR3 bases: TGTGCCAGCAGCCTTGTCGGTGCTTTCACCCAGTACTTC. Protein product: CASSLVGAFTQYF.

The rearrangement joins TRBV6-1 to TRBJ2-3; maybe TRBD1 (6 bases). V shed 6 bases and J shed 1 base, with 11 bases lying between them. The CDR3 contains 14 residues. Germline V CDR1 and CDR2: MNHNS, SASEGT. Written as DNA, the CDR3 is TGTGCCAGCAGACAGGGTGGGGGCACAGATACGCAGTATTTT. Protein product: CASRQGGGTDTQYF.

This chain links TRBV7-3 with TRBJ2-1, with a weak D call TRBD2 (6 bases). The V and J ends lost 2 bases and 9 bases respectively, with 8 bases between them. CDR1 is SGHTA and CDR2 is FQGTGA in the germline V gene. The CDR3 extends over 12 amino acids. The CDR3 DNA reads TGTGCCAGCAGCTTATTCGGGGGTGAGCAGTTCTTC. This codes for CASSLFGGEQFF.

The V and J genes are TRBV2 and TRBJ2-2; 12 nucleotides match TRBD1. CDR1 and CDR2 (germline): SNHLY, FYNNEI. Losses at the gene ends were 8 bases for V and 7 bases for J; bases not matched to a gene: 5. The CDR3 consists of 14 residues. CDR3 in amino acids: CASSGQGAVGELFF. CDR3 coding DNA: TGTGCCAGCTCGGGACAGGGGGCCGTCGGGGAGCTGTTTTTT. The entire variable domain, with the rest obtained from reference TRBV2 and TRBJ2-2, is as follows: EPEVTQTPSHQVTQMGQEVILRCVPISNHLYFYWYRQILGQKVEFLVSFYNNEISEKSEIFDDQFSVERPDGSNFTLKIRSTKLEDSAMYFCASSGQGAVGELFFGEGSRLTVL.

The table lists this clone with a few counts. This chain uses TRBV6-5 with TRBJ1-6, with D tentatively TRBD1 (5 bases). CDR3 length equals 12 residues. CDR1 and CDR2 (germline): MNHEY, SVGAGI. V was trimmed by 4 bases and J by 11 bases, leaving 9 bases between them. Written as DNA, the CDR3 is TGTGCCAGCAGTTCACCAGGGACACCCCTCCACTTT. This sequence encodes CASSSPGTPLHF.

The chain employs TRBV19 and TRBJ2-1, with 7 positions matching TRBD2. Germline V gives CDR1 LNHDA, CDR2 SQIVND (reference sequence). The CDR3 sequence is 16 residues long. V dropped 3 bases and J dropped 7; count of bases not matched to a gene: 12. CDR3 DNA sequence: TGTGCCAGTAGTATGGTTGGCGGGAGTGGTGTGAATGAGCAGTTCTTC. Its translation is CASSMVGGSGVNEQFF. The variable domain in full, with the rest retrieved from reference TRBV19 and TRBJ2-1, is DGGITQSPKYLFRKEGQNVTLSCEQNLNHDAMYWYRQDPGQGLRLIYYSQIVNDFQKGDIAEGYSVSREKKESFPLTVTSAQKNPTAFYLCASSMVGGSGVNEQFFGPGTRLTVL.

The CDR3 DNA reads TGTGCCAGCAGTAGAAGCGGGAGCTCCTACGAGCAGTACTTC. Amino acid sequence: CASSRSGSSYEQYF. This chain joins TRBV25-1 and TRBJ2-7; 8 bases map to TRBD2. The CDR3 loop spans 14 amino acids. Germline CDR1 reads MGHDK; CDR2 reads SYGVNS. V trimming: 5 bases; J trimming: 0 bases; junction bases outside the gene matches: 3.

The rearrangement joins TRBV10-3 to TRBJ1-2; 12 bases agree with TRBD1. This CDR3 has 17 residues. Germline values: CDR1 ENHRY, CDR2 SYGVKD. V lost 7 bases to trimming and J lost 4 bases; unmatched junction nucleotides: 13. The CDR3 spells CAITDPGQGARGYGYTF. CDR3 nucleotides: TGTGCCATCACCGACCCGGGACAGGGGGCCCGGGGCTATGGCTACACCTTC.

The chain joins TRBV5-4 to TRBJ2-1; 7 bases line up with TRBD2. V lost 3 bases, J lost 7 bases, and 10 bases stayed unmatched. Germline loops: CDR1 SGHNT, CDR2 YYREEE (reference sequence). There are 15 residues in the CDR3. The CDR3 DNA reads as TGTGCCAGCAGCTCCGACGGCGGGAGAGGGAATGAGCAGTTCTTC. Translation gives CASSSDGGRGNEQFF.